In this sample, the clone carrying this T cell receptor beta chain turned up once. Its antigen is undetermined. This sample was included in a study of immune evolution from preneoplasia to lung adenocarcinoma. The V and J ends lost 0 bases and 8 bases respectively, with 12 bases between them. Germline V gene data show CDR1 as SGHRS and CDR2 as YFSETQ. The CDR3 totals 14 residues. General observations from the study: Top clone frequencies peaked in normal lung, apparently declining through invasive adenocarcinoma. Later-stage lesions seemingly showed higher T cell density and diversity than normal lung.

Histologic diagnosis was independently verified by two lung pathologists. Nucleic acids came from premalignant or tumor cells enriched by macro-dissection. Produced via immunoSEQ multiplex PCR; TCRdb's table is partial and in-frame only. This repertoire shows 35,000 or so clones, 74% found once; its top ten account for approximately 6.1%. The sequenced sample consisted of FFPE invasive lung adenocarcinoma tissue. The chain couples TRBV5-1 to TRBJ2-1; either TRBD1 or TRBD2 may supply D (5 bases each). The receptor's source is a person between 60 and 69 years old with lung adenocarcinoma. CDR3 residues: CASSLGGVRDEQFF. The CDR3 DNA follows: TGCGCCAGCAGCTTGGGAGGGGTAAGGGATGAGCAGTTCTTC.